What follows describes a single TCR beta chain. No antigen is known for it. The V end was cut by 3 bases, the J end by 8 bases, with 14 bases between. Germline assignment: CDR1 SGHRS and CDR2 YFSETQ. The CDR3 extends over 14 amino acids. This specimen belongs to a study of shared clonotypes between healthy human individuals. About the research overall: Researchers assigned three CD4 naive, three CD4 memory, two CD8 naive and one CD8 memory plate to each donor. General study points: Sharing of clonotypes among donors was expected to vary with sequencing depth. Against clonotypes common to all four donors, non-shared ones had lower generation probabilities.

Sequenced by immunoSEQ multiplex PCR; TCRdb stores in-frame clones only, minus some. The sample has 2 million to 3 million clones, over 85% seen once. Input material: naive CD4+ T cells from PBMCs. Sample subset: CD45RA+ positively selected. The TCR originated in a man younger than 35 in good health. Some clones in this sample may be carry-over from other donors' samples. The chain is built from TRBV5-1 and TRBJ1-4, with D unresolved. Here the CDR3 reads CASSSLSKGEKLFF. DNA for the CDR3: TGCGCCAGCAGCTCGCTGTCTAAGGGAGAAAAACTGTTTTTT.